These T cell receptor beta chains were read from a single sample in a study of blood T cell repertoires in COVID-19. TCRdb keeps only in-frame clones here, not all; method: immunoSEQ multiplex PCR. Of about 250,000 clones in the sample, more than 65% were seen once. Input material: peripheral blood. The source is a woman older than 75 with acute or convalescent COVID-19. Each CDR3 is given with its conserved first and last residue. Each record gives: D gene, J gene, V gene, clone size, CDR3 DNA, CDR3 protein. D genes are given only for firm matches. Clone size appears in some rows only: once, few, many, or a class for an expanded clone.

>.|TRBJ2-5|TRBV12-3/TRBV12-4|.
TGTGCCAGCAGTCCTCAGGGACAAGAGACCCAGTACTTC
CASSPQGQETQYF
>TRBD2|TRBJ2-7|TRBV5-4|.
TGTGCCAGCAGCCTAAGCGGGAGGACTTACGAGCAGTACTTC
CASSLSGRTYEQYF
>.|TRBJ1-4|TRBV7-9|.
TGTGCCAGCAGCTTGCGGGGGAAATATGAAAAACTGTTTTTT
CASSLRGKYEKLFF
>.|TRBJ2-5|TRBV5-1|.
TGCGCCAGCAGCCTCCAGACTGGATACCAAGAGACCCAGTACTTC
CASSLQTGYQETQYF
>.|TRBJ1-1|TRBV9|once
TGTGCCAGCAGCCCCCGGGTCCTATCAAACACTGAAGCTTTCTTT
CASSPRVLSNTEAFF
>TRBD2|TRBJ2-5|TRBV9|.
TGTGCCAGCAGCGTAGCCGGCGGGGGAGGAGCAGAGACCCAGTACTTC
CASSVAGGGGAETQYF
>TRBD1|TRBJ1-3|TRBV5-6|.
TGTGCCAGCAGGACAGGGGGAAGTGGAAACACCATATATTTT
CASRTGGSGNTIYF
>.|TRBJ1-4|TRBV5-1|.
TGCGCCAGCAGCTTTCCGACAGACACAACTAATGAAAAACTGTTTTTT
CASSFPTDTTNEKLFF
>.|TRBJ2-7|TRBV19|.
TGTGCCAGTAGACTCGAGGAGGGCAGGGACGAGCAGTACTTC
CASRLEEGRDEQYF
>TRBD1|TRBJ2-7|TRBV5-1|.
TGCGCCAGCAGCTTCGGGACAGCGTCCGACGAGCAGTACTTC
CASSFGTASDEQYF
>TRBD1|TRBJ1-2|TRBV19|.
TGTGCCAGTATAAAAGGACAGGGGTGGTACTATGGCTACACCTTC
CASIKGQGWYYGYTF
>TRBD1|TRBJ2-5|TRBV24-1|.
TGTGCCACCAGTGATTCGGACAGGGCGATACACCAAGAGACCCAGTACTTC
CATSDSDRAIHQETQYF
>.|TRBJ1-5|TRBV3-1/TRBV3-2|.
TGTGCCAGCAGCCAATCGGCAGGCCAGCCCCAGCATTTT
CASSQSAGQPQHF
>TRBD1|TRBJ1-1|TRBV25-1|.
TGTGCCAGCAGTGAATTAGACAGGGGGAACACTGAAGCTTTCTTT
CASSELDRGNTEAFF
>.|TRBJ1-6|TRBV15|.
TGTGCCACCAGCAGAATTGGCGGGTCACCCCTCCACTTT
CATSRIGGSPLHF
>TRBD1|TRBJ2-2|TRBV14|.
TGTGCCAGCAGCACTCCCTCCGGGACAGGGCCCACCGGGGAGCTGTTTTTT
CASSTPSGTGPTGELFF
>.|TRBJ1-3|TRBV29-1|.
TGCAGCGTTGCGAGGGATCTCGGAAACACCATATATTTT
CSVARDLGNTIYF
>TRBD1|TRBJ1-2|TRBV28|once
TGTGCCAGCAGTTCCCAAAGGACAGGGGGCCACTATGGCTACACCTTC
CASSSQRTGGHYGYTF
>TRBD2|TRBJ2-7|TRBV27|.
TGTGCCAGCAGTTTTGGGACTAGCGGAACTGGCGAGCAGTACTTC
CASSFGTSGTGEQYF
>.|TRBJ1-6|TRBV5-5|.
TGTGCCAGCAGCTTCAGGGCCAGCTCCTATAATTCACCCCTCCACTTT
CASSFRASSYNSPLHF
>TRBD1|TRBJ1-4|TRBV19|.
TGTGCCAGTAGTACCCGCCGACAGGGCATTAATGAAAAACTGTTTTTT
CASSTRRQGINEKLFF
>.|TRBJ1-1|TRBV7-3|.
TGTGCCAGCAGCCCGACGGGAAACACTGAAGCTTTCTTT
CASSPTGNTEAFF
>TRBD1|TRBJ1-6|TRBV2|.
TGTGCCAGCAGCAAATTTTATCTGACAGGGTCTAATTCACCCCTCCACTTT
CASSKFYLTGSNSPLHF
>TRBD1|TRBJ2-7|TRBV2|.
TGTGCCAGCAGGCCGAGACAGGGTCCTTTCGAGCAGTACTTC
CASRPRQGPFEQYF
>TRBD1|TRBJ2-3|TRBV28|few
TGTGCCAGCAGGGCAGGGGGTCTGGCAGATACGCAGTATTTT
CASRAGGLADTQYF
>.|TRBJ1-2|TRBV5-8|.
TGTGCCAGCAGCTTGCAGGGGTCCTATGGCTACACCTTC
CASSLQGSYGYTF
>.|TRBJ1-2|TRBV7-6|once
TGTGCCAGCAGCCGGAACGACAGACTCACCTTC
CASSRNDRLTF
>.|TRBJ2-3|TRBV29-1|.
TGCAGCGTTGACGTCGGCGCAGCGCCAGATACGCAGTATTTT
CSVDVGAAPDTQYF
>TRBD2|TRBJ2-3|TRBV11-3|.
TGTGCCAGCAGCCGACTAGCGGGGTTAATAGATACGCAGTATTTT
CASSRLAGLIDTQYF
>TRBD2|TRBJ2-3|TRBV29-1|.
TGCAGCGCTAGGACTAGCGGGGTCACAGATACGCAGTATTTT
CSARTSGVTDTQYF
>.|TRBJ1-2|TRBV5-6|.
TGTGCCAGCAGCTTCCTAGGTTATGGCTACACCTTC
CASSFLGYGYTF
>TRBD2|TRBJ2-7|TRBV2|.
TGTGCCAGCAGTGCGAGGCTAGCGGGGCCCTACGAGCAGTACTTC
CASSARLAGPYEQYF